One TCR beta chain is described in this entry. The source of the sample is a study of cytomegalovirus exposure and HLA in healthy donors. The germline CDR1 and CDR2 sequences are MNHEY and SMNVEV (reference sequence). The V gene end was trimmed by 3 bases and the J gene end by 3 bases; junction bases not matched to a gene: 5. The CDR3 contains 15 residues. Primers: 60 Vbeta forward and 13 Jbeta reverse. Clones were read by immunoSEQ multiplex PCR, and TCRdb kept only the in-frame ones, dropping some. This table has fewer than 35,000 clones, around nine tenths appearing once. The sequenced material came from PBMCs. The chain is built from TRBV27 and TRBJ1-2; TRBD1 agrees at 9 bases. The TCR originated in a boy aged 5-17 years in good health and CMV-seronegative. DNA of the CDR3: TGTGCCAGCAGTTTTATAAGGGACAGGGACTATGGCTACACCTTC. Protein product: CASSFIRDRDYGYTF.